The text below deals with one TCR beta chain. As yet, its antigen is unknown. The sample originates from a study of OX40 agonist ivuxolimab in advanced cancers. Study-level points and caveats: The average count of expanded clones was higher among CD8+ T cells than among CD4+. Several nonresponders also turned out to have low normalized T-cell clonal expansion.

V lost 4 bases and J 4 bases, leaving 22 bases between the germline ends. The V gene's germline CDR1 is MNHEY and CDR2 SMNVEV (reference sequence). The CDR3 is 17 amino acids. The table came from immunoSEQ multiplex PCR; TCRdb's copy has only in-frame clones and leaves some out. The table records more than 40,000 clones, approximately 81% of them present only once. V is TRBV27 and J is TRBJ1-1; TRBD1 is a possible D gene (5 bases). The TCR originated in an adult with an advanced solid tumor such as melanoma, head and neck, liver or kidney cancer. Sequencing was performed on CD4+ or CD8+ T cells sorted from blood, taken in a trial of the OX40 agonist ivuxolimab. The CDR3 spells CASSYTPTAAGGTEAFF. For the CDR3, the DNA is TGTGCCAGCAGTTATACACCGACAGCCGCGGGGGGCACTGAAGCTTTCTTT.